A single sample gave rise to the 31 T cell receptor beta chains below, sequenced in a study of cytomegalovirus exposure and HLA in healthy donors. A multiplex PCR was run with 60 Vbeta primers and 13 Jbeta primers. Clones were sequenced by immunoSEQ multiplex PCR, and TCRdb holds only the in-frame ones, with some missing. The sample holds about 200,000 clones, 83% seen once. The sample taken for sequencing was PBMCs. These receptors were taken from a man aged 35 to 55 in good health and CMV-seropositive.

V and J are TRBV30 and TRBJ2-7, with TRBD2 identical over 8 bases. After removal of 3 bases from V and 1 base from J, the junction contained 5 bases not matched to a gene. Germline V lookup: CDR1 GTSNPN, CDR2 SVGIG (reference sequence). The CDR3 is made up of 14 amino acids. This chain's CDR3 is CAWRHSGTSYEQYF. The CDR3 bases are TGTGCCTGGAGGCATAGCGGGACTTCCTACGAGCAGTACTTC. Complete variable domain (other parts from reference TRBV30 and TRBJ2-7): SQTIHQWPATLVQPVGSPLSLECTVEGTSNPNLYWYRQAAGRGLQLLFYSVGIGQISSEVPQNLSASRPQDRQFILSSKKLLLSDSGFYLCAWRHSGTSYEQYFGPGTRLTVT.

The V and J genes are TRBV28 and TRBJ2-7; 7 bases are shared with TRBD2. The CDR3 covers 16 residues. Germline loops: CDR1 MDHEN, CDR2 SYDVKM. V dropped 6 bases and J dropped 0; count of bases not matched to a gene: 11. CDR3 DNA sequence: TGTGCCAGCAGCCTCCCCAGGACTAGGATCTCCTACGAGCAGTACTTC. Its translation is CASSLPRTRISYEQYF.

The CDR3 spells CASSTVSRGNTGELFF. The CDR3 DNA sequence: TGTGCCAGCAGCACCGTAAGCAGGGGAAACACCGGGGAGCTGTTTTTT. V is TRBV13 and J is TRBJ2-2, with D perhaps matching TRBD1 (6 bases). The V end lost 5 bases, the J end lost 2 bases, and 15 bases lay between the germline ends. Germline CDR1 and CDR2: PRHDT and FYEKMQ (reference sequence). The length of the CDR3 is 16 residues.

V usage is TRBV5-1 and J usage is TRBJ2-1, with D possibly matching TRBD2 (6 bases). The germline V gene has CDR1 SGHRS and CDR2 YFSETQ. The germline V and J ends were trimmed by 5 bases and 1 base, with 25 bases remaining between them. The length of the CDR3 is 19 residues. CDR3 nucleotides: TGCGCCAGCAGGGGTATTGGGGGGACTCACCATAATTCCTACAATGAGCAGTTCTTC. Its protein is CASRGIGGTHHNSYNEQFF.

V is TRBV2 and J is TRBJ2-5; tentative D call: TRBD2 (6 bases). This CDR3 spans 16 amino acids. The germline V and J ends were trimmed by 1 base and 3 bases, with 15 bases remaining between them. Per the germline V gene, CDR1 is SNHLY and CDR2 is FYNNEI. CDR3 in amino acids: CASSEGLSSAEETQYF. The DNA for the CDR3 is TGTGCCAGCAGTGAAGGTTTGTCTAGCGCCGAAGAGACCCAGTACTTC.

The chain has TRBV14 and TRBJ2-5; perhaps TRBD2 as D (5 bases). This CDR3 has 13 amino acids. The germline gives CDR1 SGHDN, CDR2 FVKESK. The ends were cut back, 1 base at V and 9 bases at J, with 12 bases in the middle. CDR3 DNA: TGTGCCAGCAGCCAAGCCGTTCGGACTGCCCAGTACTTC. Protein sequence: CASSQAVRTAQYF.

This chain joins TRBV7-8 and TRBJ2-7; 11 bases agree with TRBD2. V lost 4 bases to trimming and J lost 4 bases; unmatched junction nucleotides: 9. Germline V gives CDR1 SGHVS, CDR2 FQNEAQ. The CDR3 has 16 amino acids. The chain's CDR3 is CASSSTSGSTRYEQYF. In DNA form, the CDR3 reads TGTGCCAGCAGCTCCACTAGCGGGAGTACAAGGTACGAGCAGTACTTC. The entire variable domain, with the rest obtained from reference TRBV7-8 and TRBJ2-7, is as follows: GAGVSQSPRYKVAKRGQDVALRCDPISGHVSLFWYQQALGQGPEFLTYFQNEAQLDKSGLPSDRFFAERPEGSVSTLKIQRTQQEDSAVYLCASSSTSGSTRYEQYFGPGTRLTVT.

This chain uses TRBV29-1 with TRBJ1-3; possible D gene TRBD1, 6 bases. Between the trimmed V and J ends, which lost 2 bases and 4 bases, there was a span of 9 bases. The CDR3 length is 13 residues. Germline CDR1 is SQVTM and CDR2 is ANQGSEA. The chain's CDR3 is CSVEPGVGNTIYF. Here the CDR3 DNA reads TGCAGCGTTGAACCAGGGGTCGGAAACACCATATATTTT.

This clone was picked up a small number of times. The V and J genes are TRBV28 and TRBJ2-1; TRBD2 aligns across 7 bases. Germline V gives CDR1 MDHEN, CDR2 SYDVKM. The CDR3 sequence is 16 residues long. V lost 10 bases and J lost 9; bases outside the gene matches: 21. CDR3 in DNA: TGTGCCACCATACTGGGCGGGAGCCCTTTAGCGAGTGAGCAGTTCTTC. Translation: CATILGGSPLASEQFF.

The CDR3 loop is CASSPTGTGGRNEQFF. CDR3 DNA sequence: TGTGCCAGCAGCCCAACCGGGACAGGGGGTCGCAATGAGCAGTTCTTC. The genes are TRBV7-2 and TRBJ2-1; 11 nucleotides align to TRBD1. The germline V gene has CDR1 SGHTA and CDR2 FQGNSA. This CDR3 is 16 amino acids long. Unmatched junction bases numbered 9, after V lost 5 bases and J lost 6 bases.

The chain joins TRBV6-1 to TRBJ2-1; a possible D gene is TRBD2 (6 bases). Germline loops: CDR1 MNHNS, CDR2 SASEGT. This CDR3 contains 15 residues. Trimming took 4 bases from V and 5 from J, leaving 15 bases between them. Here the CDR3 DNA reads TGTGCCAGCAGTGCGGAGGGCCTCGTTGACAATGAGCAGTTCTTC. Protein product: CASSAEGLVDNEQFF.

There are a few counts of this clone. CDR3: CASSHISGGEAFF. CDR3 DNA: TGTGCCAGCAGTCACATATCAGGGGGAGAAGCTTTCTTT. The V and J genes are TRBV27 and TRBJ1-1; 7 nucleotides line up with TRBD1. Germline loops: CDR1 MNHEY, CDR2 SMNVEV (reference sequence). The CDR3 spans 13 residues. The J segment lost 8 bases and the V segment lost 5 bases, leaving 8 bases of the junction unmatched.

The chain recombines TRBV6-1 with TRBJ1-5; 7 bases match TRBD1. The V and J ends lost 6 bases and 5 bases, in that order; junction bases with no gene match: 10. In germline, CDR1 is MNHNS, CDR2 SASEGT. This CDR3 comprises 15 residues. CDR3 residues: CASREQGLGHQPQHF. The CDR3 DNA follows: TGTGCCAGCAGGGAACAGGGGCTCGGCCATCAGCCCCAGCATTTT.

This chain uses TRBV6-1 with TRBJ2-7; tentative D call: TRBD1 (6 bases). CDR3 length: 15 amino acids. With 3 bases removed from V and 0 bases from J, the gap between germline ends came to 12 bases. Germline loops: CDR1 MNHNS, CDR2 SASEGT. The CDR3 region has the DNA TGTGCCAGCAGTGACGCCACAGGGAGCTCCTACGAGCAGTACTTC. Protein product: CASSDATGSSYEQYF.

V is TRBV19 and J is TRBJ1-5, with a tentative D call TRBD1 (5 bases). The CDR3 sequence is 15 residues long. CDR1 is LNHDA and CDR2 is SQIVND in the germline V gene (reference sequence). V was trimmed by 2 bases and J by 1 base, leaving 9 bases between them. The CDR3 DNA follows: TGTGCCAGTAGTATACGGGGGGACAGCAATCAGCCCCAGCATTTT. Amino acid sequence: CASSIRGDSNQPQHF.

The CDR3 spells CASALGPRGYEQYF. The CDR3 nucleotides read TGTGCCAGCGCGTTAGGACCGCGCGGGTACGAGCAGTACTTC. The chain is built from TRBV27 and TRBJ2-7, with D tentatively TRBD2 (5 bases). The length of the CDR3 is 14 residues. The germline CDR1 and CDR2 sequences are MNHEY and SMNVEV (reference sequence). V lost 8 bases, J lost 4 bases, and 18 bases lay in between.

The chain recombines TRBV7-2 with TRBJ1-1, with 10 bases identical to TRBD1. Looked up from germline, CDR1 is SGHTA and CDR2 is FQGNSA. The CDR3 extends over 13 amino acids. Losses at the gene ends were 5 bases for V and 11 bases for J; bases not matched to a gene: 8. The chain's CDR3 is CASSLGTGVVAFF. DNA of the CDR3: TGTGCCAGCAGCCTCGGGACAGGGGTCGTCGCTTTCTTT.

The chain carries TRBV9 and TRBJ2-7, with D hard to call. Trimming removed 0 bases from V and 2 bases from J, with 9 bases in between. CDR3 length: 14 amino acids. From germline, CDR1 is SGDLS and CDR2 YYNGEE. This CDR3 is CASSVGRVPYEQYF. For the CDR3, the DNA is TGTGCCAGCAGCGTAGGACGGGTACCCTACGAGCAGTACTTC.

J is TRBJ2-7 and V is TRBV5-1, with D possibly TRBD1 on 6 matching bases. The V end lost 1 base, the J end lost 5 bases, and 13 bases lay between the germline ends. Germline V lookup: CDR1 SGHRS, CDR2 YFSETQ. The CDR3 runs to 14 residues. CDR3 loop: CASSLWGPGNEQYF. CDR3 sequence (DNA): TGCGCCAGCAGCTTGTGGGGGCCGGGAAACGAGCAGTACTTC.

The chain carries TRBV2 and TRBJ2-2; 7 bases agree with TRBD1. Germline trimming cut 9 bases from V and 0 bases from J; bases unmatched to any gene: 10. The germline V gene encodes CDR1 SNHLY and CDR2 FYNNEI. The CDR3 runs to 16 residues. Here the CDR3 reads CASTRDSIANTGELFF. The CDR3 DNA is TGTGCCAGTACTCGGGACAGCATTGCGAACACCGGGGAGCTGTTTTTT.

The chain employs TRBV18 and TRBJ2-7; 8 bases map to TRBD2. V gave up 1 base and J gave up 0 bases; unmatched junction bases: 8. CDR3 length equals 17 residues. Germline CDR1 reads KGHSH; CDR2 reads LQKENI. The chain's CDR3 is CASSPLDLSGSSYEQYF. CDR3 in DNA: TGTGCCAGCTCACCACTAGATTTGAGCGGGAGCTCCTACGAGCAGTACTTC.

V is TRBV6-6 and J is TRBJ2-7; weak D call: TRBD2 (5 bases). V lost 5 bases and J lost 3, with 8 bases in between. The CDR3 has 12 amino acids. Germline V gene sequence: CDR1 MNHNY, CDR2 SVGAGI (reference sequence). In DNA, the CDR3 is TGTGCCAGCAGTAGGGAGAGCTACGAGCAGTACTTC. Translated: CASSRESYEQYF.

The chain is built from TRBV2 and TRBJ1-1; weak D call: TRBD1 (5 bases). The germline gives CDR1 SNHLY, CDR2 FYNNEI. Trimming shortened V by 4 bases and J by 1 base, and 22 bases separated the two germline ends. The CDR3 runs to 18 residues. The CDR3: CASSATPPNIGGNTEAFF. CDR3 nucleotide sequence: TGTGCCAGCAGTGCAACACCCCCAAACATCGGGGGGAACACTGAAGCTTTCTTT.

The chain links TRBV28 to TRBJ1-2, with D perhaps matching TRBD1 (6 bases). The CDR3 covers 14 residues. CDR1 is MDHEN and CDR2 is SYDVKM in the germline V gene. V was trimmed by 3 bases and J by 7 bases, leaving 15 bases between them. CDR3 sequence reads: CASSLIGGAGGYTF. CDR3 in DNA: TGTGCCAGCAGTTTGATAGGGGGGGCGGGTGGCTACACCTTC.

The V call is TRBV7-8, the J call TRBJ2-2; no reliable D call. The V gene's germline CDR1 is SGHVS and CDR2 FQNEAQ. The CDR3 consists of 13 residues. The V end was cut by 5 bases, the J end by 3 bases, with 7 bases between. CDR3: CASSPVYTGELFF. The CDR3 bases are TGTGCCAGCAGCCCAGTGTACACCGGGGAGCTGTTTTTT.

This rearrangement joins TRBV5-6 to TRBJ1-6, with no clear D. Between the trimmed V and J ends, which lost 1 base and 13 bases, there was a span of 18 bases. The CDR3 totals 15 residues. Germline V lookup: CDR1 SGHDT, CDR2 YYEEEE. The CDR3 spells CASSLKEGILSPLHF. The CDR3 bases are TGTGCCAGCAGCTTGAAGGAAGGAATACTATCCCCCCTCCACTTT.

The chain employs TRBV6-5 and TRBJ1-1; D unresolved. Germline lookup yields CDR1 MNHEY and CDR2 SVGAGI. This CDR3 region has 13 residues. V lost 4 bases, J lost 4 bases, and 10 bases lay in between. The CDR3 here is CASSFGWSTEAFF. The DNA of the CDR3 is TGTGCCAGCAGTTTCGGGTGGAGCACTGAAGCTTTCTTT.

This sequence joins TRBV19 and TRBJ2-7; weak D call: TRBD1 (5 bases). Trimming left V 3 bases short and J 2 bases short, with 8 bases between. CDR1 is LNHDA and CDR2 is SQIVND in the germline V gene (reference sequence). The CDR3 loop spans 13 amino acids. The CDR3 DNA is TGTGCCAGTAGTATTACAGGTACCTACGAGCAGTACTTC. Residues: CASSITGTYEQYF.

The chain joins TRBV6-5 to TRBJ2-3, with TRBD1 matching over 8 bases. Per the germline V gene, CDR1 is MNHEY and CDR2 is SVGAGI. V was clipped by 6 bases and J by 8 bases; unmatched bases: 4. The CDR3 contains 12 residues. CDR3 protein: CASRNTGGTQYF. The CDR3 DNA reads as TGTGCCAGCAGAAACACAGGGGGTACGCAGTATTTT.

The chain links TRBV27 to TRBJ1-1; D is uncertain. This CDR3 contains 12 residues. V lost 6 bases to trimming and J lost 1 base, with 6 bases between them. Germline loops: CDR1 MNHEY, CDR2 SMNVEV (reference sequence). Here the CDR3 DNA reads TGTGCCAGCAGGAGACAGAACACTGAAGCTTTCTTT. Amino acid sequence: CASRRQNTEAFF.

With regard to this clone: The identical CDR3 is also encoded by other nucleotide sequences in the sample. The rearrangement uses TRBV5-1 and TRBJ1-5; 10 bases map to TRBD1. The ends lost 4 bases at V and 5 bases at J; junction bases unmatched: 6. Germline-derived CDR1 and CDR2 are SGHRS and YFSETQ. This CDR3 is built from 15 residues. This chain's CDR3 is CASSLGTGDHQPQHF. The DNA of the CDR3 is TGCGCCAGCAGCCTGGGGACAGGGGATCATCAGCCCCAGCATTTT.